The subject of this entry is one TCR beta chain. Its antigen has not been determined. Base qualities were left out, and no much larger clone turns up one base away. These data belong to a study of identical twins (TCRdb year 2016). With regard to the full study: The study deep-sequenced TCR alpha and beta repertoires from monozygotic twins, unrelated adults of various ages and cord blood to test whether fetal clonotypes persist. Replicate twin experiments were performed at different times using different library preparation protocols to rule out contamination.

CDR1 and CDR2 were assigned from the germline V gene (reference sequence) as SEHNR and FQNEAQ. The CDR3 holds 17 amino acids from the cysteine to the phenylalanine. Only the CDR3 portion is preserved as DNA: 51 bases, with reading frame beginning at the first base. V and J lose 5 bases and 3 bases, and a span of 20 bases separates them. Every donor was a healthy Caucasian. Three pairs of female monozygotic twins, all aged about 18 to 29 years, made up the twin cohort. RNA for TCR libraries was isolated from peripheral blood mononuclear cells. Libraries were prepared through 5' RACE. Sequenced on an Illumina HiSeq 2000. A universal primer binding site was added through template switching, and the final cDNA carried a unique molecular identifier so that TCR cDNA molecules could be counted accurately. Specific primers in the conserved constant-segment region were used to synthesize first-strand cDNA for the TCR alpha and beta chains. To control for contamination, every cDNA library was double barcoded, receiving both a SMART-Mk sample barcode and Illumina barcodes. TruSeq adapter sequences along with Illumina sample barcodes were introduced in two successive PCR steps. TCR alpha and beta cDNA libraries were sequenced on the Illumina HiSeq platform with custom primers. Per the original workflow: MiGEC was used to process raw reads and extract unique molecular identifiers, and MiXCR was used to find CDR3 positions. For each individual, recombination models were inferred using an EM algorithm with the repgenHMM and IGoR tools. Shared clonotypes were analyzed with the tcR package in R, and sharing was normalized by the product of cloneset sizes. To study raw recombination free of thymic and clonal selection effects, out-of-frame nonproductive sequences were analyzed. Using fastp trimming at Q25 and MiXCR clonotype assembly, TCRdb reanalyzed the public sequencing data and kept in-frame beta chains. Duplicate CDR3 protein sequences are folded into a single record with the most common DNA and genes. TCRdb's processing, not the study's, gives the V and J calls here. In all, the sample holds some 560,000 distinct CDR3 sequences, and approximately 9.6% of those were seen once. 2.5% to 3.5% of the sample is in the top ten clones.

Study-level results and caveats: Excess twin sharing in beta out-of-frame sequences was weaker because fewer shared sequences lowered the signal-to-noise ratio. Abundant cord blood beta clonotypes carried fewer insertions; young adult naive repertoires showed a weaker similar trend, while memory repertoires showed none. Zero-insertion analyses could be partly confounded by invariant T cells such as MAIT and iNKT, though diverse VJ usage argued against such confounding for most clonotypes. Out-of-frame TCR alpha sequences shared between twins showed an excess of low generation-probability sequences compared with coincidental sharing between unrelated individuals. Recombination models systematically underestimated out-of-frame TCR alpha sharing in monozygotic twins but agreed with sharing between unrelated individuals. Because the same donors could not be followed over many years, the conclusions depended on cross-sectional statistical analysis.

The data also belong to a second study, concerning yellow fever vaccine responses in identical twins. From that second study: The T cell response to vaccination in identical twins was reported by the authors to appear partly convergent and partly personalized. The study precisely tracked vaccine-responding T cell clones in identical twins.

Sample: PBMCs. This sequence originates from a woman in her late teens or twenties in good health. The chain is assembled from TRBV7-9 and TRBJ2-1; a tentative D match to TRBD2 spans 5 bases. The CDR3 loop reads CASSDQAGGRYYNEQFF. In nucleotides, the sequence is TGTGCCAGCAGCGATCAGGCGGGCGGACGATACTACAATGAGCAGTTCTTC.